This T cell receptor beta chain comes out of a study of identifying expanded T cells in peripheral blood. Study-wide points: Technical replicates showed around 1.1 changed clones; about 2 weeks approximately 15; four weeks 19. Roughly 2-week clone count variance significantly increased as total template count grew.

This CDR3 region has 14 residues. Trimming left V 3 bases short and J 4 bases short, with 12 bases between. Per the germline V gene, CDR1 is MGHRA and CDR2 is YSYEKL. Assay: immunoSEQ multiplex PCR; the TCRdb copy retains only in-frame clones and omits some. The data hold more than 85,000 clones, with about 91% observed a single time. During the collection period, no donor immune events like infections were recorded. A note on this clone: The antigen remains undetermined.

The source is a person between 18 and 75 years old in good health. V is TRBV4-1 and J is TRBJ2-5, with D possibly matching TRBD2 (6 bases). Sequenced: blood. This CDR3 is CASSQAGSAETQYF. CDR3 in DNA: TGCGCCAGCAGCCAGGCCGGGAGCGCAGAGACCCAGTACTTC.